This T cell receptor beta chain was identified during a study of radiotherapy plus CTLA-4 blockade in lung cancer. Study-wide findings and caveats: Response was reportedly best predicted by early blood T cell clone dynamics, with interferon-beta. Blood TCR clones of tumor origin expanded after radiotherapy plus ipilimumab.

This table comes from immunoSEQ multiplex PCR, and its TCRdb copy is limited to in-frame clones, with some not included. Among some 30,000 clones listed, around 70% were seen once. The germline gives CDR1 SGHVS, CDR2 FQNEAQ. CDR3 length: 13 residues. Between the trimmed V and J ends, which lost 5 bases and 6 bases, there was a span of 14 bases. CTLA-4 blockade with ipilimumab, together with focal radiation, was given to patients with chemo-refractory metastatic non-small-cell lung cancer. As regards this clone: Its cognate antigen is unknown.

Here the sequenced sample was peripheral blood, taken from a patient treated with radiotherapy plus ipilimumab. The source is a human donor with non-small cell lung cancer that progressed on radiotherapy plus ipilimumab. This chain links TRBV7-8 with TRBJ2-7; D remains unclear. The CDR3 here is CASSLQPNGEQYF. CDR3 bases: TGTGCCAGCAGCCTACAACCCAATGGCGAGCAGTACTTC.